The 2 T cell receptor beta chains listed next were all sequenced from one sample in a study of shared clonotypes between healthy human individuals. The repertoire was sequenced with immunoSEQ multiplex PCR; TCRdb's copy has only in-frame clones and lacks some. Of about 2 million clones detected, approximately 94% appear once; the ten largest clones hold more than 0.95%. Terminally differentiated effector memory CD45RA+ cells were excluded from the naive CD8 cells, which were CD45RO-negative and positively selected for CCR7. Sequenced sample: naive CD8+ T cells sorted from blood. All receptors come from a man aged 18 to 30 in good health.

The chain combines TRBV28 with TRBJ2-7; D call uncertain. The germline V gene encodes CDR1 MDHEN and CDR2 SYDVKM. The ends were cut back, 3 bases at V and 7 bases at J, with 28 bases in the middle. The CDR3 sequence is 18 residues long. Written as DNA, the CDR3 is TGTGCCAGCAGTTTCCTAGGGTATGGAATAAATACCGGGCAAGAGCAGTACTTC. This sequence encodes CASSFLGYGINTGQEQYF.

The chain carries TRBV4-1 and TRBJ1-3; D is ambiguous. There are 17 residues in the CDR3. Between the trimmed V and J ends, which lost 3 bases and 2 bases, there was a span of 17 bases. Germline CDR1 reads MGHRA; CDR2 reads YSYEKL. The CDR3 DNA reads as TGCGCCAGCAGCCAGGCGCCCATGGGAGGCCCTGGAAACACCATATATTTT. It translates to CASSQAPMGGPGNTIYF.